This passage covers 29 T cell receptor beta chains from one sample sequenced in a study of T-cell reconstitution after alpha-beta-depleted transplantation in children. Unique molecular identifiers were used to barcode this TCRbeta library. TCRdb reprocessed the PCR reads via MiXCR and lists one record per CDR3 protein. The sample has more than 100,000 distinct CDR3 sequences; about 23% are singletons. This material consisted of PBMCs, mostly from graft donor cells, taken 180 days after TCRalphabeta/CD19-depleted stem cell transplant. The receptor set was obtained from a male patient aged 2-10 years who had a stem cell transplant for chronic granulomatous disease, so the T cells may come from the graft donor.

This clonotype was observed a handful of times. V is TRBV5-1 and J is TRBJ1-1, with a tentative D call TRBD1 (5 bases). The germline CDR1 and CDR2 sequences are SGHRS and YFSETQ. V was pared by 4 bases and J by 7 bases, with 14 bases between. CDR3 length: 13 amino acids. CDR3 protein: CASSVRSGGEAFF. CDR3 DNA: TGCGCCAGCAGCGTAAGATCCGGGGGTGAAGCTTTCTTT.

This clonotype has just a few counts. The V and J genes are TRBV7-6 and TRBJ1-1; D gene uncertain. The CDR3 has 14 residues. V gave up 4 bases and J gave up 2 bases, with 11 bases separating them. Per germline, CDR1 SGHVS and CDR2 FNYEAQ. CDR3: CASSSRWGNTEAFF. The CDR3 coding sequence is TGTGCCAGCAGCTCTAGGTGGGGAAACACTGAAGCTTTCTTT.

At least ten counts were recorded for this clonotype. The chain links TRBV20-1 to TRBJ2-7, with D perhaps matching TRBD2 (5 bases). This CDR3 comprises 13 residues. V was clipped by 4 bases and J by 5 bases, with 15 bases between them. Looked up from germline, CDR1 is DFQATT and CDR2 is SNEGSKA (reference sequence). The DNA of the CDR3 is TGCAGTGCTAAGGGAGCTAGCTTAGACGAGCAGTACTTC. This translates into CSAKGASLDEQYF.

This clonotype was observed a few times. The V call is TRBV7-6, the J call TRBJ1-2, with a tentative D call TRBD1 (5 bases). This CDR3 spans 11 amino acids. Germline loops: CDR1 SGHVS, CDR2 FNYEAQ. V was clipped by 6 bases and J by 3 bases, with 5 bases between them. The DNA of the CDR3 is TGTGCCAGCAGGGGGGACTATGGCTACACCTTC. Protein: CASRGDYGYTF.

V is TRBV5-1 and J is TRBJ2-1; TRBD2 matches at 10 bases. CDR3 length equals 14 residues. Per the germline V gene, CDR1 is SGHRS and CDR2 is YFSETQ. J was trimmed by 7 bases and V by 2 bases; bases with no gene match: 3. As DNA, the CDR3 is TGCGCCAGCAGCTTCCCGGGACTAGCGAATGAGCAGTTCTTC. It codes for CASSFPGLANEQFF.

The chain uses TRBV15 and TRBJ2-3, with D maybe TRBD1 (6 bases). Looked up from germline, CDR1 is LNHNV and CDR2 is YYDKDF (reference sequence). The CDR3 extends over 15 amino acids. Trimming took off 4 bases at V and 0 bases at J, with 11 bases between the two ends. CDR3 DNA sequence: TGTGCCACCAGCACGAACAGGGCCAGCACAGATACGCAGTATTTT. Amino acids: CATSTNRASTDTQYF. The whole variable domain, remainder taken from reference TRBV15 and TRBJ2-3, is DAMVIQNPRYQVTQFGKPVTLSCSQTLNHNVMYWYQQKSSQAPKLLFHYYDKDFNNEADTPDNFQSRRPNTSFCFLDIRSPGLGDTAMYLCATSTNRASTDTQYFGPGTRLTVL.

J is TRBJ2-7 and V is TRBV3-1; D gene unclear. The CDR3 is 13 residues long. V was shortened by 3 bases and J by 2 bases, with 8 bases between the two germline ends. Germline V gene lookup returns CDR1 LGHDT and CDR2 YNNKEL (reference sequence). The DNA of the CDR3 is TGTGCCAGCAGCCAGTGGGGAACCTACGAGCAGTACTTC. Its protein is CASSQWGTYEQYF.

The chain couples TRBV28 to TRBJ1-1; weak D call: TRBD1 (5 bases). The CDR3 consists of 12 residues. The V end lost 5 bases, the J end lost 4 bases, and 8 bases lay between the germline ends. Per the germline V gene, CDR1 is MDHEN and CDR2 is SYDVKM. CDR3 in DNA: TGTGCCAGCAGTCAGGGAGGCACTGAAGCTTTCTTT. Residues: CASSQGGTEAFF.

The chain joins TRBV7-8 to TRBJ2-7; a weak D match, TRBD1 (5 bases). V lost 5 bases and J 0 bases, leaving 14 bases between the germline ends. The CDR3 has 15 residues. The germline CDR1 and CDR2 sequences are SGHVS and FQNEAQ. The CDR3 reads CASSQNDRFSYEQYF. In DNA form, the CDR3 reads TGTGCCAGCAGCCAGAATGACAGATTCTCCTACGAGCAGTACTTC.

This clonotype was recorded at least ten times. The chain links TRBV12-3 or TRBV12-4 to TRBJ2-5; D unclear. The ends were cut back, 5 bases at V and 3 bases at J, with 4 bases in the middle. CDR3 length equals 11 residues. Written as DNA, the CDR3 is TGTGCCAGCAGTCGTAAAGAGACCCAGTACTTC. Translated, it gives CASSRKETQYF.

This clonotype was seen a handful of times. V gene TRBV10-3 combines with J gene TRBJ2-1; a possible D gene is TRBD2 (6 bases). Germline CDR1 and CDR2: ENHRY and SYGVKD. V was trimmed by 10 bases and J by 8 bases, leaving 9 bases between them. The CDR3 is made up of 10 amino acids. For the CDR3, the DNA is TGTGCCACCTGGGGGGATGAGCAGTTCTTC. Residues: CATWGDEQFF.

This clonotype was observed many times. The chain employs TRBV7-7 and TRBJ2-5; no reliable D call. Germline loops: CDR1 SSHAT, CDR2 FNYEAQ (reference sequence). V was shortened by 5 bases and J by 5 bases, with 12 bases between the two germline ends. This CDR3 contains 13 residues. The CDR3 reads CASSPLGRETQYF. CDR3 in DNA: TGTGCCAGCAGCCCTCTCGGACGGGAGACCCAGTACTTC.

This clonotype has just one count. The chain's CDR3 is CATSRGVSNQPQHF. DNA of the CDR3: TGTGCCACCAGCAGAGGAGTAAGCAATCAGCCCCAGCATTTT. The chain is built from TRBV15 and TRBJ1-5; D not certain. Germline CDR1 and CDR2: LNHNV and YYDKDF (reference sequence). The CDR3 is 14 residues long. V gave up 1 base and J gave up 1 base, with 5 bases separating them.

This clonotype has ten or more counts. This rearrangement joins TRBV29-1 to TRBJ2-3, with D hard to call. The germline V and J ends were trimmed by 4 bases and 0 bases, with 14 bases remaining between them. Germline loops: CDR1 SQVTM, CDR2 ANQGSEA. The CDR3 runs 15 residues. Here the CDR3 reads CSVASRSSSTDTQYF. In DNA form, the CDR3 reads TGCAGCGTTGCCTCTCGATCAAGCAGCACAGATACGCAGTATTTT.

This clonotype has a count of ten or more. This chain links TRBV7-6 with TRBJ1-2; D not resolved. The CDR3 extends over 13 amino acids. The germline gives CDR1 SGHVS, CDR2 FNYEAQ. V was pared by 1 base and J by 0 bases, with 3 bases between. CDR3 sequence: CASSLGTNYGYTF. The CDR3 nucleotides read TGTGCCAGCAGCTTAGGGACTAACTATGGCTACACCTTC.

There are a few counts of this clonotype. The chain links TRBV12-3 or TRBV12-4 to TRBJ2-7; perhaps TRBD1 as D (6 bases). The CDR3 has 13 residues. The germline V and J ends were trimmed by 7 bases and 3 bases, with 13 bases remaining between them. CDR3 bases: TGTGCCAGCAAGAAGACAGGATACTACGAGCAGTACTTC. The encoded protein is CASKKTGYYEQYF.

This clonotype was detected a few times. This sequence joins TRBV12-3 or TRBV12-4 and TRBJ2-1; D perhaps matches TRBD1 (6 bases). This CDR3 spans 18 amino acids. V was shortened by 6 bases and J by 5 bases, with 26 bases between the two germline ends. CDR3 amino acids: CASRRQASRTKSHNEQFF. Here the CDR3 DNA reads TGTGCCAGCAGAAGACAGGCAAGCAGGACCAAGAGCCACAATGAGCAGTTCTTC.

The V call is TRBV7-9, the J call TRBJ1-6, with TRBD1 matching over 8 bases. The CDR3 extends over 17 amino acids. With V trimmed by 4 bases and J by 6 bases, 11 bases remained unmatched. Germline assignment: CDR1 SEHNR and CDR2 FQNEAQ (reference sequence). In DNA, the CDR3 is TGTGCCAGCAGCTCCCATGACTCGACAGGGGTTAATTCACCCCTCCACTTT. Its protein is CASSSHDSTGVNSPLHF.

Only one count was recorded for this clonotype. The chain has TRBV12-3 or TRBV12-4 and TRBJ2-5; 7 nucleotides line up with TRBD1. V lost 5 bases, J lost 2 bases, and 8 bases stayed unmatched. This CDR3 has 15 amino acids. CDR3 residues: CASSPSRDRQETQYF. The CDR3 DNA reads TGTGCCAGCAGTCCGAGCCGGGACAGACAAGAGACCCAGTACTTC.

This clonotype was observed at least ten times. The chain couples TRBV5-1 to TRBJ2-7, with TRBD2 matching over 12 bases. V lost 3 bases and J lost 2; bases outside the gene matches: 3. CDR1 and CDR2 (germline): SGHRS, YFSETQ. The CDR3 covers 15 residues. This CDR3 reads CASSWGLAGTYEQYF. The CDR3, as DNA: TGCGCCAGCAGCTGGGGACTAGCGGGCACCTACGAGCAGTACTTC.

The chain combines TRBV15 with TRBJ2-7; D ambiguous. The CDR3 runs to 13 residues. V was cut by 3 bases and J by 0 bases, with 6 bases left in between. Looked up from germline, CDR1 is LNHNV and CDR2 is YYDKDF (reference sequence). CDR3 amino acids: CATSSQISYEQYF. For the CDR3, the DNA is TGTGCCACCAGCAGTCAGATCTCCTACGAGCAGTACTTC.

This chain connects TRBV28 to TRBJ2-7, with D perhaps matching TRBD1 (6 bases). The CDR3 contains 14 residues. Germline CDR1 reads MDHEN; CDR2 reads SYDVKM. V lost 3 bases and J lost 7, with 16 bases in between. CDR3 DNA: TGTGCCAGCAGTTTCTCAGGGGTGAAGTTAGAGCAGTACTTC. Translation: CASSFSGVKLEQYF.

The sample holds many counts of this clonotype. V usage is TRBV12-3 or TRBV12-4 and J usage is TRBJ1-1; no clear D gene. V was trimmed by 6 bases and J by 6 bases, leaving 8 bases between them. This CDR3 is 11 amino acids long. The CDR3 protein is CASRMRAEAFF. CDR3 DNA: TGTGCCAGCAGGATGAGGGCTGAAGCTTTCTTT.

On this clonotype: A read error may explain this, as a much larger clone is one base away. The chain carries TRBV20-1 and TRBJ2-7; no clear D. Germline V gives CDR1 DFQATT, CDR2 SNEGSKA (reference sequence). The CDR3 spans 15 residues. DNA for the CDR3: TGCTGTGCTAGAGATCGGCAGCGCAGTACGTTGGAGCAGTACTTC. Amino acid sequence: CCARDRQRSTLEQYF.

V and J are TRBV5-6 and TRBJ2-5; D unclear. CDR3 length equals 12 residues. Germline CDR1 SGHDT, CDR2 YYEEEE. With 4 bases removed from V and 4 bases from J, the gap between germline ends came to 8 bases. CDR3 loop: CASSQSLETQYF. The DNA for the CDR3 is TGTGCCAGCAGCCAAAGCTTAGAGACCCAGTACTTC.

This clonotype was seen at least ten times. The rearrangement joins TRBV27 to TRBJ2-7, with 11 bases that match TRBD2. This CDR3 spans 15 amino acids. Looked up from germline, CDR1 is MNHEY and CDR2 is SMNVEV (reference sequence). The ends lost 0 bases at V and 3 bases at J; junction bases unmatched: 1. The CDR3 sequence is CASSLSGTSGYEQYF. The CDR3 bases are TGTGCCAGCAGTTTATCGGGGACTAGCGGCTACGAGCAGTACTTC.

This clonotype was counted ten times or more. The V gene is TRBV20-1, the J gene TRBJ2-2; 12 bases agree with TRBD2. With V trimmed by 6 bases and J by 2 bases, 16 bases remained unmatched. The CDR3 loop spans 19 amino acids. CDR1 DFQATT and CDR2 SNEGSKA come from the germline V gene (reference sequence). Here the CDR3 DNA reads TGCAGTGCCAACCCCCCTAGCGGGAGGGCCCCGGGCAACACCGGGGAGCTGTTTTTT. Translated: CSANPPSGRAPGNTGELFF.

V and J are TRBV5-5 and TRBJ2-7; a possible D gene is TRBD2 (7 bases). Trimming pared 6 bases from V and 2 bases from J, leaving 27 bases between. The CDR3 contains 18 residues. Germline V CDR1 and CDR2: SGHKS, YYEKEE (reference sequence). The CDR3 loop reads CASIPTGGPRVSPYEQYF. In DNA, the CDR3 is TGTGCCAGCATTCCTACCGGGGGGCCACGGGTGAGCCCCTACGAGCAGTACTTC.

The genes are TRBV12-3 or TRBV12-4 and TRBJ1-1; the match to TRBD1 covers 8 bases. V lost 6 bases, J lost 0 bases, and 12 bases stayed unmatched. The CDR3 runs 17 residues. In nucleotides, the CDR3 is TGTGCCAGCAGCCCTAGGACAGGGAGGGTCCTGAACACTGAAGCTTTCTTT. It translates to CASSPRTGRVLNTEAFF.